This T cell receptor beta chain was observed in a study of response to subunit inactivated influenza vaccine. As regards this clonotype: The antigen is unknown.

TCRdb used MiXCR to reprocess the RT-PCR reads, holding one entry per CDR3 protein. The sample has hundreds of thousands of distinct CDR3 sequences, 12% to 15% seen once; the top ten hold roughly 7.2%. CDR1 and CDR2 from the germline V gene are LGHDT and YNNKEL (reference sequence). The V gene lost 5 bases and the J gene lost 0 bases, with 9 bases spanning the gap. The CDR3 runs 14 residues. Study-level points and caveats: Authors suggested each seasonal influenza vaccination recruits few new T cells.

This sequence originates from a man aged 50-59 years who received an inactivated influenza vaccine. Sequences were derived from PBMCs from blood, sampled approximately 15 days before vaccination. The V gene is TRBV3-1, the J gene TRBJ2-3; D call uncertain. CDR3 DNA sequence: TGTGCCAGCAGCTTCGACACTAGCACAGATACGCAGTATTTT. This sequence encodes CASSFDTSTDTQYF.